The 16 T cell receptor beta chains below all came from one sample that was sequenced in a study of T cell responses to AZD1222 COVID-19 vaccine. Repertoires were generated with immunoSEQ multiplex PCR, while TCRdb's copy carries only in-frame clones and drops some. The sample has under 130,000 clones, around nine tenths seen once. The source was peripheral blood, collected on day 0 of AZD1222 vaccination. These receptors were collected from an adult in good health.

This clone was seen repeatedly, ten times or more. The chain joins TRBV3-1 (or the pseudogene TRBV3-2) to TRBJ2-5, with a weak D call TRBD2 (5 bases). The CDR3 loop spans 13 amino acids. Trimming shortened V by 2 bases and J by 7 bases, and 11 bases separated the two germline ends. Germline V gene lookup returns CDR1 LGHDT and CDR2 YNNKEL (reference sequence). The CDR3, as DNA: TGTGCCAGCAGCCAACGAGGGCCAGGGACCCAGTACTTC. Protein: CASSQRGPGTQYF.

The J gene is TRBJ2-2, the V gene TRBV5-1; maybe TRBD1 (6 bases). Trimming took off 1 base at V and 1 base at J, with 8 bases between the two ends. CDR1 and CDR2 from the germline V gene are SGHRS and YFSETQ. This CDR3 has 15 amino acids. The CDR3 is CASSLQGRNTGELFF. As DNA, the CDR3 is TGCGCCAGCAGCTTGCAGGGGAGGAACACCGGGGAGCTGTTTTTT. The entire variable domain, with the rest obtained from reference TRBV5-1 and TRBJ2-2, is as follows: KAGVTQTPRYLIKTRGQQVTLSCSPISGHRSVSWYQQTPGQGLQFLFEYFSETQRNKGNFPGRFSGRQFSNSRSEMNVSTLELGDSALYLCASSLQGRNTGELFFGEGSRLTVL.

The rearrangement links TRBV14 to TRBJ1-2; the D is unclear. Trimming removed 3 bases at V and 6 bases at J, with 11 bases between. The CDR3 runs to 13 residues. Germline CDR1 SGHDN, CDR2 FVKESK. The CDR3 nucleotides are TGTGCCAGCAGCCAGCAATATCGGGATGGCTACACCTTC. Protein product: CASSQQYRDGYTF.

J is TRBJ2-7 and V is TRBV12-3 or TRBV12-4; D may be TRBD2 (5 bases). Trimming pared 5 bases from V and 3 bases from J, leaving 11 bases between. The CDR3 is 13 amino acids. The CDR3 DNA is TGTGCCAGCAGTCTTTCCGGGGTCTACGAGCAGTACTTC. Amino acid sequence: CASSLSGVYEQYF.

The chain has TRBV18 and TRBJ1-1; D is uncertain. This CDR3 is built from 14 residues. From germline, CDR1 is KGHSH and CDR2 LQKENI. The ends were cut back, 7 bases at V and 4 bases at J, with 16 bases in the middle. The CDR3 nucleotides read TGTGCCAGCTTACCCTCCTTTGCCGCCACTGAAGCTTTCTTT. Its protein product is CASLPSFAATEAFF. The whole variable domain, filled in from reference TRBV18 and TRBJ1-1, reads NAGVMQNPRHLVRRRGQEARLRCSPMKGHSHVYWYRQLPEEGLKFMVYLQKENIIDESGMPKERFSAEFPKEGPSILRIQQVVRGDSAAYFCASLPSFAATEAFFGQGTRLTVV.

For the CDR3, the DNA is TGTGCCAGCAGTGGCTATATGAGTCTGGACACTGAAGCTTTCTTT. This gives the protein CASSGYMSLDTEAFF. This rearrangement joins TRBV25-1 to TRBJ1-1; D remains ambiguous. The CDR3 contains 15 residues. V dropped 4 bases and J dropped 3 bases, with 15 bases sitting between them. The germline gives CDR1 MGHDK, CDR2 SYGVNS.

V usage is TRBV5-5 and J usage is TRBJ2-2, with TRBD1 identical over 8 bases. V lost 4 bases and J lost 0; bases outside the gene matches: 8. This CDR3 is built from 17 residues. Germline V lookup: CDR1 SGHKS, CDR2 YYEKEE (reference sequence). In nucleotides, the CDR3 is TGTGCCAGCAGCACCCGCGGGACAGGAACGAACACCGGGGAGCTGTTTTTT. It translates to CASSTRGTGTNTGELFF.

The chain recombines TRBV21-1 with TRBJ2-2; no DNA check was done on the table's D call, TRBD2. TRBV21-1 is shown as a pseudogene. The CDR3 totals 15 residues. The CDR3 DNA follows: TGTGCCAGCAGCAAAGGCCCTAGGAACACCGGGGAGCTGTTTTTT. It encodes CASSKGPRNTGELFF.

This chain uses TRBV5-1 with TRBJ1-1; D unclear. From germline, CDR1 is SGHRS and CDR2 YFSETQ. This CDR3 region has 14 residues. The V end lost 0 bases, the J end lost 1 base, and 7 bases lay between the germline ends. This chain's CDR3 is CASSLGTKNTEAFF. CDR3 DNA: TGCGCCAGCAGCTTGGGAACCAAGAACACTGAAGCTTTCTTT.

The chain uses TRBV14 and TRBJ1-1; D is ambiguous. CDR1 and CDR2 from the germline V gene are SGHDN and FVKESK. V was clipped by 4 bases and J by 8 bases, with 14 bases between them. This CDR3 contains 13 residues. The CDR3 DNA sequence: TGTGCCAGCAGCCGGCTTTCTCGGCCAGAAGCTTTCTTT. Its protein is CASSRLSRPEAFF. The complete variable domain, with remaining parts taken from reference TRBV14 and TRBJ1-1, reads EAGVTQFPSHSVIEKGQTVTLRCDPISGHDNLYWYRRVMGKEIKFLLHFVKESKQDESGMPNNRFLAERTGGTYSTLKVQPAELEDSGVYFCASSRLSRPEAFFGQGTRLTVV.

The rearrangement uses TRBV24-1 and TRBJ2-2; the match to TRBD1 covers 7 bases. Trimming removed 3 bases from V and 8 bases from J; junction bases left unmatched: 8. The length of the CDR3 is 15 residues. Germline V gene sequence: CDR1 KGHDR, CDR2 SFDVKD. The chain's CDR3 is CATSDTTGFFGELFF. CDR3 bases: TGTGCCACCAGTGATACGACAGGGTTCTTTGGGGAGCTGTTTTTT.

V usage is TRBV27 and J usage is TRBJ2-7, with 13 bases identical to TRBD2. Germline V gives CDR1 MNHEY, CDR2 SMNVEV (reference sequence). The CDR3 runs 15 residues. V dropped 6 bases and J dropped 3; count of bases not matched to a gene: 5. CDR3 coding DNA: TGTGCCAGCAGGTCGGGACTAGCGGGACTCTACGAGCAGTACTTC. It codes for CASRSGLAGLYEQYF.

CDR3 region: CASSPRGQIYGYTF. In DNA form, the CDR3 reads TGTGCCAGTAGTCCAAGGGGACAGATCTATGGCTACACCTTC. The V and J genes are TRBV19 and TRBJ1-2, with 7 positions matching TRBD1. Germline CDR1 reads LNHDA; CDR2 reads SQIVND (reference sequence). This CDR3 is 14 amino acids long. J lost 4 bases, V lost 5 bases, and 7 bases had no gene match.

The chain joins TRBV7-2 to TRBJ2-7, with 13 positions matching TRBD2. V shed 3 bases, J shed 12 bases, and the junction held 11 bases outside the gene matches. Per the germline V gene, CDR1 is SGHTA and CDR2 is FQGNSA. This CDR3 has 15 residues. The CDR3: CASSLKGTSGTAGYF. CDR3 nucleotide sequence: TGTGCCAGCAGCTTGAAAGGGACTAGCGGGACGGCGGGGTACTTC.

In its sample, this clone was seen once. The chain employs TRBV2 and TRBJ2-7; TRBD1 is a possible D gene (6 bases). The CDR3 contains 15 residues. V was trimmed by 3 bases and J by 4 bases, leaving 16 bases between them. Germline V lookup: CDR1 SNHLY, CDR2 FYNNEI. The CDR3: CASSDGGGLDYEQYF. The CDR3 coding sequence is TGTGCCAGCAGTGACGGTGGGGGCCTTGATTACGAGCAGTACTTC. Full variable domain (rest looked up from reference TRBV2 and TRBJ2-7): EPEVTQTPSHQVTQMGQEVILRCVPISNHLYFYWYRQILGQKVEFLVSFYNNEISEKSEIFDDQFSVERPDGSNFTLKIRSTKLEDSAMYFCASSDGGGLDYEQYFGPGTRLTVT.

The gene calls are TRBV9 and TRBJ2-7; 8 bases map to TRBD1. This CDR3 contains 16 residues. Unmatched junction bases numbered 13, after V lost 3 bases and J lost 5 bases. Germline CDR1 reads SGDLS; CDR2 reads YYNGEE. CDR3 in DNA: TGTGCCAGCAGCGACCGCCGGGACAGGATATGGGACGAGCAGTACTTC. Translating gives CASSDRRDRIWDEQYF.